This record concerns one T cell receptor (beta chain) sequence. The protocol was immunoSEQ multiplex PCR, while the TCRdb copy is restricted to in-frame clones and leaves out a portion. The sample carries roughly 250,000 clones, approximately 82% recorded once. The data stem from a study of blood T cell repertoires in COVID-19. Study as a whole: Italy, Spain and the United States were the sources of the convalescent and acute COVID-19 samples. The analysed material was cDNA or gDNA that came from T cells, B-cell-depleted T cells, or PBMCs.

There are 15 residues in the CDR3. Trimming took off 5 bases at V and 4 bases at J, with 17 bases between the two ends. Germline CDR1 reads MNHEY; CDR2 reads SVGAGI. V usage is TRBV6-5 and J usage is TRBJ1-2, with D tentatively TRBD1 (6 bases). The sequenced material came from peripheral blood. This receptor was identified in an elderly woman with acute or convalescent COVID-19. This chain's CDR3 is CASSKLQGTAYGYTF. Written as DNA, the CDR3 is TGTGCCAGCAGTAAACTCCAGGGGACCGCCTATGGCTACACCTTC.